This T cell receptor (beta chain) appears in the sequencing data of a study of blood T cell repertoires in COVID-19. V lost 6 bases and J 5 bases, leaving 16 bases between the germline ends. The CDR3 runs 14 residues. Germline CDR1 KGHSH, CDR2 LQKENI. Produced via immunoSEQ multiplex PCR; TCRdb's table is partial and in-frame only. The repertoire holds 130,000 to 150,000 clones, with 75% to 85% as singletons. The clonotype originates from a human donor with acute or convalescent COVID-19. The donor label of this sample is uncertain. The specimen was peripheral blood. This rearrangement joins TRBV18 to TRBJ1-1; D remains ambiguous. CDR3 amino acids: CASSPRAGETEAFF. The CDR3, as DNA: TGTGCCAGCTCTCCGAGGGCAGGAGAAACTGAAGCTTTCTTT.